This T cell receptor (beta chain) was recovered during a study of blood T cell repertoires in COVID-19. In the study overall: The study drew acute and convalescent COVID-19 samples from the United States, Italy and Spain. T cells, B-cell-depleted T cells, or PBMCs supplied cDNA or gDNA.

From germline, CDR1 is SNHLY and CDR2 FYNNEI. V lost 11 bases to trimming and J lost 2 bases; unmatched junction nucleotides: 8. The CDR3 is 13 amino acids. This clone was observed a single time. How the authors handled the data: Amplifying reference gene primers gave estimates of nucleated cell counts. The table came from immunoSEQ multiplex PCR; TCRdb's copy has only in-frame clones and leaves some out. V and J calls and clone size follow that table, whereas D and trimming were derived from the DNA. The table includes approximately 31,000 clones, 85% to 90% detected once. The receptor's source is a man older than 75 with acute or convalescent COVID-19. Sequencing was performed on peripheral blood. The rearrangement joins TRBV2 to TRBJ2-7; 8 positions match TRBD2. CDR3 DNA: TGTGCCCTGGGGCGGGAGGCCGCCTACGAGCAGTACTTC. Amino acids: CALGREAAYEQYF. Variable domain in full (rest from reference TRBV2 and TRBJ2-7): EPEVTQTPSHQVTQMGQEVILRCVPISNHLYFYWYRQILGQKVEFLVSFYNNEISEKSEIFDDQFSVERPDGSNFTLKIRSTKLEDSAMYFCALGREAAYEQYFGPGTRLTVT.